The sequence of this T cell receptor (beta chain) was determined in a study of control samples from healthy donors and cancer patients (dated by TCRdb to about 2020). The library was prepared using the immunoSEQ multiplex PCR assay. Entries here come from immuneACCESS through TCRdb and include only in-frame sequences with V and J called. Some clones fail to appear in such tables; in the studies checked, an unresolved V gene covers under half of the shortfall, and the cause of the remainder is unknown. The sample table contains 200,000 to 250,000 clones; only one count was recorded for just under 95% of them. About 1.4% of the sample belongs to the ten largest clones. V is cut back by 5 bases and J by 4 bases, with 7 bases in the junction unmatched. From a lookup of the germline V gene, CDR1 and CDR2 are SNHLY and FYNNEI. From its cysteine to its valine, the CDR3 spans 14 amino acids. Only the CDR3 DNA is retained, 42 bases long and in frame from the first base.

Comments on this clone: Its antigen is unknown. There are no base qualities to consult, and no much larger clone falls within one base.

This TCR was sampled from a middle-aged man in good health. What was sequenced was blood. The chain couples TRBV2 to TRBJ2-7, with TRBD2 matching 8 junction bases. CDR3 sequence: CASSLGLALYEQYV. The DNA sequence reads TGTGCCAGCAGTCTTGGACTAGCTCTGTACGAGCAGTACGTC.